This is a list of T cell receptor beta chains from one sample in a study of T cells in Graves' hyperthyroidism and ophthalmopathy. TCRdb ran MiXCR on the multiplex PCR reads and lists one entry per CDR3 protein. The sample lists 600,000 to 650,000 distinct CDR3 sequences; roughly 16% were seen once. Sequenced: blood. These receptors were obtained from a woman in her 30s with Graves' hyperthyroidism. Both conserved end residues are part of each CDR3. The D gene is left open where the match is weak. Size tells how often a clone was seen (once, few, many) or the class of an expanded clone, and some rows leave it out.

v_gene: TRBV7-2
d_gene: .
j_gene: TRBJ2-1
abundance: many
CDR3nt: TGTGCCAGCAGCTTAGAGGCCCTATCAAGTGAGCAGTTCTTC
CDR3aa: CASSLEALSSEQFF

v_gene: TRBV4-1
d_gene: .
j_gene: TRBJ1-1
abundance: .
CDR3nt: TGCGCCAGCAGCCAACGGGGGTTCACTGAAGCTTTCTTT
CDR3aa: CASSQRGFTEAFF

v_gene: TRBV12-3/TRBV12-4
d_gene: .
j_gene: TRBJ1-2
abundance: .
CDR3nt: TGTGCCAGCAGTCAACGGACCATAGGCCAGGGATACACCTTC
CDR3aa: CASSQRTIGQGYTF

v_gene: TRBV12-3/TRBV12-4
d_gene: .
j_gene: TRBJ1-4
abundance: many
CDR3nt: TGTGCCAGCAGCCCCCTGGGTACAACTAATGAAAAACTGTTTTTT
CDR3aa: CASSPLGTTNEKLFF

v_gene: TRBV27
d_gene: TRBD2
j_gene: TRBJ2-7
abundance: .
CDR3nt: TGTGCCAGCAGTCTCTTCGGACTAGCGGGCTACGAGCAGTACTTC
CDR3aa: CASSLFGLAGYEQYF

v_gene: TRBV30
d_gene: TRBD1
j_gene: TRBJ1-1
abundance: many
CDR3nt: TGTGCCTGGAGAGCTGGGACAGGAGACTACCTTATGAACACTGAAGCTTTCTTT
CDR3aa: CAWRAGTGDYLMNTEAFF

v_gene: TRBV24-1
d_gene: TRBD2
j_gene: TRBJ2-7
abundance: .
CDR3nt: TGTGCCACCAGGAGACTAGCGGGAGTGGGGGAGCAGTACTTC
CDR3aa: CATRRLAGVGEQYF

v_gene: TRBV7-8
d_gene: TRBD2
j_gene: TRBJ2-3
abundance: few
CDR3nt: TGTGCCAGCAGCCCCCAGGGACTAGCGTCGACAGATACGCAGTATTTT
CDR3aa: CASSPQGLASTDTQYF

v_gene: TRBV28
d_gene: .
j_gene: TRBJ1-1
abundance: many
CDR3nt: TGTGCCAGCAGTTTTTGGGCACAGGTTGAAGCTTTCTTT
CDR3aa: CASSFWAQVEAFF

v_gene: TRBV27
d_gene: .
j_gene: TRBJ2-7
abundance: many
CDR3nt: TGTGCCAGCAGTCGGACAGTGAACTACGAGCAGTACTTC
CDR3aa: CASSRTVNYEQYF

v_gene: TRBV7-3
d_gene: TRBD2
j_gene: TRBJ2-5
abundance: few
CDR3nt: TGTGCCAGCAGCTTAAGGGGGACTAGATTACAAGAGACCCAGTACTTC
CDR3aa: CASSLRGTRLQETQYF

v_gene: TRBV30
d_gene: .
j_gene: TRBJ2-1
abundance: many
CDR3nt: TGTGCCTGGAACCCCTACTCCTACAATGAGCAGTTCTTC
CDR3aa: CAWNPYSYNEQFF

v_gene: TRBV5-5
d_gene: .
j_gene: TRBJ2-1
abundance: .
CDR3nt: TGTGCCAGCAGCTTTCGATGGGAGGCCTACAATGAGCAGTTCTTC
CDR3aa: CASSFRWEAYNEQFF

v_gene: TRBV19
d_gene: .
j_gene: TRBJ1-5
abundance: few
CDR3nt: TGTGCCAGTAAGATAAGGGACCGCCGCAATCAGCCCCAGCATTTT
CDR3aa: CASKIRDRRNQPQHF

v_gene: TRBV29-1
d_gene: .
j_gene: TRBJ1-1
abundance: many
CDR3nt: TGCAGCGTCACTAGGGGCACTGAAGCTTTCTTT
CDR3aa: CSVTRGTEAFF

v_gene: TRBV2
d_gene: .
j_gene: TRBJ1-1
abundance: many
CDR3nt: TGTGCCAGCACCTTAGGGCTGCTGGGCACTGAAGCTTTCTTT
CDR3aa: CASTLGLLGTEAFF

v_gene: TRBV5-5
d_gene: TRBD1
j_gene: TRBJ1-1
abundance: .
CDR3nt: TGTGCCAGCAGCCCTAGATGGACAGGGGGCGCGGTGAACACTGAAGCTTTCTTT
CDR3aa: CASSPRWTGGAVNTEAFF

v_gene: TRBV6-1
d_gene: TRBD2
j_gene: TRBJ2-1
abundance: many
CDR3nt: TGTGCCAGCAGAACGAGCGGGAGGGCCTACAATGAGCAGTTCTTC
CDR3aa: CASRTSGRAYNEQFF

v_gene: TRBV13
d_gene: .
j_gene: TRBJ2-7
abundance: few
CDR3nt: TGTGCCAGCAGCACCGTGGACAGCGTGTACGAGCAGTACTTC
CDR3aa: CASSTVDSVYEQYF

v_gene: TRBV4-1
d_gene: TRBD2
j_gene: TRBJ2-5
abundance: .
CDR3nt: TGCGCCAGCAGCCCCTGGTCCGCGGGAGGCGGTCAAGAGACCCAGTACTTC
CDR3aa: CASSPWSAGGGQETQYF

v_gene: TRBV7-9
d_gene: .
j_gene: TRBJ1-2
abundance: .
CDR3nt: TGTGCCAGCAGTCACACAGTCCTCTATGGCTACACCTTC
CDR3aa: CASSHTVLYGYTF

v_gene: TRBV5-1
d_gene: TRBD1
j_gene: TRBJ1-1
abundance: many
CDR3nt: TGCGCCAGCAGCTTGGAAGGGGGCATGGCTTTCTTT
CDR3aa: CASSLEGGMAFF

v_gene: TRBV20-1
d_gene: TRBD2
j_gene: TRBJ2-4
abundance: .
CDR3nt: TGCAGTGCTAGAGATCTAGCGGGAGTTAATCAGTACTTC
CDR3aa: CSARDLAGVNQYF

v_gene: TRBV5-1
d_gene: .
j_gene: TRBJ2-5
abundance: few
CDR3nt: TGCGCCAGCAGCTTGTCGTCAGCCCTCCAAGAGACCCAGTACTTC
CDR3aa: CASSLSSALQETQYF

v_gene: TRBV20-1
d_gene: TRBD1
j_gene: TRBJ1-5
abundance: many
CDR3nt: TGCAGTGCTAGAGATCCGGGACAGGGAAATCAGCCCCAGCATTTT
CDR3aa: CSARDPGQGNQPQHF

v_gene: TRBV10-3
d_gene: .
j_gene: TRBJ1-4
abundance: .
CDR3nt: TGTGCCATCAGTGACCCCGGCCTGGGAGATGAAAAACTGTTTTTT
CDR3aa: CAISDPGLGDEKLFF

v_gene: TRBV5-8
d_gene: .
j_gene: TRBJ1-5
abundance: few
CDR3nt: TGTGCCAGCAGCCGTGGCCGACAAGGGCATTTT
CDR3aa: CASSRGRQGHF

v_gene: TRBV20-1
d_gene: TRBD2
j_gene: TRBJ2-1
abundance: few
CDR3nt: TGCAGTGCTGGGGGGCTAGCGGGATGGGAGCAGTTCTTC
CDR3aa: CSAGGLAGWEQFF

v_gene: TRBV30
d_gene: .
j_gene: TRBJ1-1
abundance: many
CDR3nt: TGTGCCTGTAGAACCGTGGGAGTAAACACTGAAGCTTTCTTT
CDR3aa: CACRTVGVNTEAFF

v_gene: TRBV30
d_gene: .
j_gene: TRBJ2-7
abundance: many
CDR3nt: TGTGCCTGGAGTCCTAAGTTGGGCTACGAGCAGTACTTC
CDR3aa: CAWSPKLGYEQYF

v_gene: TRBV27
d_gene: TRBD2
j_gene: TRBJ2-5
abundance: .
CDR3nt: TGTGCCAGCAGTCCGGGACTACAAGGGACCCAGTACTTC
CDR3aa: CASSPGLQGTQYF

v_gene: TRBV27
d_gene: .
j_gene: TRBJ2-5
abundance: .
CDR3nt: TGTGCCAGCAGCCCCCAAACGACTGAGACCCAGTACTTC
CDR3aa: CASSPQTTETQYF

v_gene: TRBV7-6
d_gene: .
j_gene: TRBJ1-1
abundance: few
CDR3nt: TGTGCCAGCAGCAAGGGGACTGGTGAAGCTTTCTTT
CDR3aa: CASSKGTGEAFF

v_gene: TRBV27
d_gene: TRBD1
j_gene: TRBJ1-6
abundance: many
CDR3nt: TGTGCCAGCAGTTCCTCCGGGACAGGGGGATTTAGCTCACCCCTCCACTTT
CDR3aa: CASSSSGTGGFSSPLHF

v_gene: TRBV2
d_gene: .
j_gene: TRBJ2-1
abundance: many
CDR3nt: TGTGCCAGCAGTGAATTGTGGCGGGATCTGGGGCACAATGAGCAGTTCTTC
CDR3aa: CASSELWRDLGHNEQFF

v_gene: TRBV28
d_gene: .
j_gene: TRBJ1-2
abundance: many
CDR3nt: TGTGCCAGCAGCCCTAACTCACCGTGGGGGGCTTGGTATGGCTACACCTTC
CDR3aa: CASSPNSPWGAWYGYTF

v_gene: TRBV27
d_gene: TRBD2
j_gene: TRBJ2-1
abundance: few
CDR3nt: TGTGCCAGCAACCCTCGGGCTAGTCCCTCCACGACTATTAGCGGGAGCTCCTACAATGAGCAGTTCTTC
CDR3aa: CASNPRASPSTTISGSSYNEQFF

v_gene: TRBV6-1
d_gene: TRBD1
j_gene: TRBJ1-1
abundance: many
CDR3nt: TGTGCCAGCAGTGGCCAATCGACAGGGGCCAACACTGAAGCTTTCTTT
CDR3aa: CASSGQSTGANTEAFF

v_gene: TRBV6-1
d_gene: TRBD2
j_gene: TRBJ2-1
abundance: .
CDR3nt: TGTGCCAGCAGGCTGACTAGCGGGGACTACAATGAGCAGTTCTTC
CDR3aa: CASRLTSGDYNEQFF

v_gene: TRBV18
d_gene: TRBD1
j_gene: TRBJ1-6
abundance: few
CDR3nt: TGTGCCAGCTCACTCTGGGACAGAAATTCACCCCTCCACTTT
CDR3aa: CASSLWDRNSPLHF

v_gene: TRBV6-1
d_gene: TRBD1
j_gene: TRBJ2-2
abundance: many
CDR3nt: TGTGCCAGCAGGGCACTTGACAGGGGCAGGACCGGGGAGCTGTTTTTT
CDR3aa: CASRALDRGRTGELFF

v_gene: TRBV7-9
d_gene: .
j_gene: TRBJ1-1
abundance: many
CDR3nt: TGTGCCAGCAGCTCGTTCACTGAAGCTTTCTTT
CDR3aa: CASSSFTEAFF

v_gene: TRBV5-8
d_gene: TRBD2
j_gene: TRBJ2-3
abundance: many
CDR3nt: TGTGCCAGCAGCCCAGCCGGAATAGCGGGAGGTTTTTACACAGATACGCAGTATTTT
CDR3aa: CASSPAGIAGGFYTDTQYF

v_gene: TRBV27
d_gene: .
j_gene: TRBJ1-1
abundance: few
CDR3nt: TGTGCCAGCAGTTCCCTGGAGGTGCTTAACACTGAAGCTTTCTTT
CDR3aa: CASSSLEVLNTEAFF

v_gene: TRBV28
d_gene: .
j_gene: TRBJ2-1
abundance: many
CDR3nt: TGTGCCAGCAGTTTATGGGCGAAGTACAATGAGCAGTTCTTC
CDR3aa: CASSLWAKYNEQFF

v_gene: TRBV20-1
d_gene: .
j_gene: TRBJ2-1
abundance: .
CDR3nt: TGCAGTGCTAGGACTGGCGCCGATGAGCGGTTCTTC
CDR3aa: CSARTGADERFF

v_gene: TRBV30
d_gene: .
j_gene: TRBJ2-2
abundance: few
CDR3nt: TGTGCCTGGTCCTTGGGGACCGGGGAGCTGTTTTTT
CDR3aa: CAWSLGTGELFF

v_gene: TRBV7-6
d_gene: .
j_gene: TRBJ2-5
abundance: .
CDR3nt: TGTGCCAGCAGCTTAAGTACAGATTTTCAAGAGACCCAGTACTTC
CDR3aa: CASSLSTDFQETQYF

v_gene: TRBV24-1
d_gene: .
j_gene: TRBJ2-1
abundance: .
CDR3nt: TGTGCCACCAGTAAAGTGGGAGCTGGGAATGAGCAGTTCTTC
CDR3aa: CATSKVGAGNEQFF

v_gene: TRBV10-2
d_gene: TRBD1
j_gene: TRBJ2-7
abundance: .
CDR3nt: TGCTCCAGCAGTGAGCCCGGACAGGGGTATTCCCCCTCCTACGAGCAGTACTTC
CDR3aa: CSSSEPGQGYSPSYEQYF

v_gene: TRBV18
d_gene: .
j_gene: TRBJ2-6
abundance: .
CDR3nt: TGTGCCAGCTCACCACAGGCGGTGAGGGCCTCTGGGGCCAACGTCCTGACTTTC
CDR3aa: CASSPQAVRASGANVLTF

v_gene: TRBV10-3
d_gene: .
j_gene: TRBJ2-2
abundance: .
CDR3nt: TGTGCCATCAGTGAGCGCGGAGGCACCGGGGAGCTGTTTTTT
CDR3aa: CAISERGGTGELFF

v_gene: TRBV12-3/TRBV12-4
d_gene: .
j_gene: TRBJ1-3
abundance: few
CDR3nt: TGTGCCAGCAGTTTAAAGGGGAGAAACACCATATATTTT
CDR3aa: CASSLKGRNTIYF

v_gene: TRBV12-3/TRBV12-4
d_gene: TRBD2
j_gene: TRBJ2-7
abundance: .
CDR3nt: TGTGCCAGCACAATAGCGGGAGTCGGCTACGAGCAGTACTTC
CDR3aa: CASTIAGVGYEQYF

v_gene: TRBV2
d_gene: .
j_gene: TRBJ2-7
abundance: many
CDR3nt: TGTGCCAGCAGTGAAGTTTCAGGGGTCGGCGAGCAGTACTTC
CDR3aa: CASSEVSGVGEQYF

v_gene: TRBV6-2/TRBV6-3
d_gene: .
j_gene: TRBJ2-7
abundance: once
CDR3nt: TGTGCCAGCAGTCTCCCGGGAGACAGGGCGATCTATGGATCCTACGAGCAGTACTTC
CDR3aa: CASSLPGDRAIYGSYEQYF

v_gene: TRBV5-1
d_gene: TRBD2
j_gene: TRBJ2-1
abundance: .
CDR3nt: TGCGCCAGCAGCTTGGGTAGCGGGGTGAACAATGAGCAGTTCTTC
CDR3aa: CASSLGSGVNNEQFF

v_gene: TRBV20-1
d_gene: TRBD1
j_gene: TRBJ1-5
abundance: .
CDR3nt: TGCAGTGCTAGAGTTACGGACAGGGAAGGGGCCCAGCATTTT
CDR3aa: CSARVTDREGAQHF

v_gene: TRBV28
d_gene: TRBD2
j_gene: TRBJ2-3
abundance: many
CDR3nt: TGTGCCAGCTCCCCCGCTAGCGGGAACACAGATACGCAGTATTTT
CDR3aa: CASSPASGNTDTQYF